This TCR beta chain came from a study of blood T cell repertoires in COVID-19. Study as a whole: Acute and convalescent COVID-19 specimens originated in the United States, Italy and Spain. PBMCs, B-cell-depleted T cells, or T cells were the source of the cDNA or gDNA that made up the material.

V was cut by 6 bases and J by 7 bases, with 10 bases left in between. The CDR3 extends over 12 amino acids. CDR1 and CDR2 (germline): MDHEN, SYDVKM. As originally analysed: Amplified reference gene primers provided the basis for estimating nucleated cell counts. Sequencing was performed with immunoSEQ multiplex PCR; in TCRdb, only in-frame clones are kept and a portion is missing. V and J calls and clone size come straight from that table; D and trimming were deduced from the DNA. Among around 290,000 clones listed, 70% to 90% were seen once. The sample taken for sequencing was peripheral blood. The origin of this receptor is a woman aged 45-65 years who had recovered from COVID-19. The J gene is TRBJ1-3, the V gene TRBV28; D is undetermined. The CDR3 sequence is CASSPRVNTIYF. Here the CDR3 DNA reads TGTGCCAGCAGCCCAAGAGTCAACACCATATATTTT. The entire variable domain, with the rest obtained from reference TRBV28 and TRBJ1-3, is as follows: DVKVTQSSRYLVKRTGEKVFLECVQDMDHENMFWYRQDPGLGLRLIYFSYDVKMKEKGDIPEGYSVSREKKERFSLILESASTNQTSMYLCASSPRVNTIYFGEGSWLTVV.